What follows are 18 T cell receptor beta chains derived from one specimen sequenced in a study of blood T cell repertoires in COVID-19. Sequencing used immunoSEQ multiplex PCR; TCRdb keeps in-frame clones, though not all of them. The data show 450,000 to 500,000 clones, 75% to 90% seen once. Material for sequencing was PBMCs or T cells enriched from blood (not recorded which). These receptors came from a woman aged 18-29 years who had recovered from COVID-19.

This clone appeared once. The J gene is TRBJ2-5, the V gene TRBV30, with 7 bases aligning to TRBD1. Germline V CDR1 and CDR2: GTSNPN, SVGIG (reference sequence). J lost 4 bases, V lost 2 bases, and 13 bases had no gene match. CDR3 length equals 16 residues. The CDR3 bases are TGTGCCTGGAGTTCTATGGGGCAGGGGGAAACAGAGACCCAGTACTTC. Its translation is CAWSSMGQGETETQYF.

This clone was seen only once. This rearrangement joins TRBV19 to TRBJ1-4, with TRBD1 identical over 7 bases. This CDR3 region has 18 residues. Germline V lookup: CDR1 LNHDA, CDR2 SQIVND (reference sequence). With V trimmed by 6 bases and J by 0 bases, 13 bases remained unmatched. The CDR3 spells CASSRSGQTRATNEKLFF. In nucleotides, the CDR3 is TGTGCCAGTAGCCGGTCGGGACAGACCCGTGCAACTAATGAAAAACTGTTTTTT.

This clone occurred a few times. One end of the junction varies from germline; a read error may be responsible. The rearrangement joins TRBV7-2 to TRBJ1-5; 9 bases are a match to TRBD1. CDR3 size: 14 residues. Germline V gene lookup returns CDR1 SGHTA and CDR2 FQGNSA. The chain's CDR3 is CASTLQGAFQPQHF. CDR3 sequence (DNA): TGTGCCAGCACCTTACAGGGGGCGTTCCAGCCCCAGCATTTT. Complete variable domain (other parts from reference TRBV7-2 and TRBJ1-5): GAGVSQSPSNKVTEKGKDVELRCDPISGHTALYWYRQSLGQGLEFLIYFQGNSAPDKSGLPSDRFSAERTGGSVSTLTIQRTQQEDSAVYLCASTLQGAFQPQHFGDGTRLSIL.

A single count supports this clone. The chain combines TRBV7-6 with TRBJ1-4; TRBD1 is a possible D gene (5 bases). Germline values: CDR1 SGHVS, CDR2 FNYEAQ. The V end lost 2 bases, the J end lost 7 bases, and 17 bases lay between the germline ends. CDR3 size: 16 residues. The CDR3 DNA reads TGTGCCAGCAGCTTAAGGGCGGGAGGGGCCGGTGAAAAACTGTTTTTT. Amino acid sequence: CASSLRAGGAGEKLFF.

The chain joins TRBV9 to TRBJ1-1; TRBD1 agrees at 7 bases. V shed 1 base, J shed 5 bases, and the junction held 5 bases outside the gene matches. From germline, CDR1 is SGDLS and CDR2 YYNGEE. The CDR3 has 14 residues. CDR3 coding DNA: TGTGCCAGCAGCGTAATGTACAGGGGAACTGAAGCTTTCTTT. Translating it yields CASSVMYRGTEAFF.

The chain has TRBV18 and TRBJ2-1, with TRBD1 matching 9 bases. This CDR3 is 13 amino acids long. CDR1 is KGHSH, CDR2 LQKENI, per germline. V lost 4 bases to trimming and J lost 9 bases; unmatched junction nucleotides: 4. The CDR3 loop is CASSLQGAGEQFF. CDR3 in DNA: TGTGCCAGCTCACTACAGGGGGCTGGTGAGCAGTTCTTC.

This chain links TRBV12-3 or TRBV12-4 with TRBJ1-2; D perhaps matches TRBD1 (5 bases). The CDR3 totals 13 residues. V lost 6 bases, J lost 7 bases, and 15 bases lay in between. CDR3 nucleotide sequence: TGTGCCAGCAGCCAAGGCAGGGAGGTTGGCTACACCTTC. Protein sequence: CASSQGREVGYTF.

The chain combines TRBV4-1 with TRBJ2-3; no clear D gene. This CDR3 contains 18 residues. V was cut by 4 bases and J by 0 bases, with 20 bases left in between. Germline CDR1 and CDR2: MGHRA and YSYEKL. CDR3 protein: CASSPQSPLISSTDTQYF. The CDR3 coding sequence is TGCGCCAGCAGCCCCCAATCGCCACTCATATCTAGCACAGATACGCAGTATTTT.

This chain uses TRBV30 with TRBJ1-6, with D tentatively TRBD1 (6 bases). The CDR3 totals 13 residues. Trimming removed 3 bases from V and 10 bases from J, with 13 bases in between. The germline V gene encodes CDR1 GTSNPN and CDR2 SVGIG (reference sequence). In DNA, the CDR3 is TGTGCCTGGAGAGGGGGGGTTGGGTCACCCCTCCACTTT. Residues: CAWRGGVGSPLHF.

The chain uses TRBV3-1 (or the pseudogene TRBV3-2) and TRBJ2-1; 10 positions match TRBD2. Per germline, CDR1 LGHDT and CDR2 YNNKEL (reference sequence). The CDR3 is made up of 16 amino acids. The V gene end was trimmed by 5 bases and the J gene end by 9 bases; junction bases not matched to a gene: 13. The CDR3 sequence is CASSSILAGHWGEQFF. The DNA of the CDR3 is TGTGCCAGCAGCTCCATACTAGCGGGACACTGGGGTGAGCAGTTCTTC.

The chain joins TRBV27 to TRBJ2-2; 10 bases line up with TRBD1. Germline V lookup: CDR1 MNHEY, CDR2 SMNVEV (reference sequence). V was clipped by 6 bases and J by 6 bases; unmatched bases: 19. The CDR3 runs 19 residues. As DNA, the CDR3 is TGTGCCAGCAGGCTCGCCGGGACAGGGGTACTGGCTCGGGCCGGGGAGCTGTTTTTT. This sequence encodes CASRLAGTGVLARAGELFF.

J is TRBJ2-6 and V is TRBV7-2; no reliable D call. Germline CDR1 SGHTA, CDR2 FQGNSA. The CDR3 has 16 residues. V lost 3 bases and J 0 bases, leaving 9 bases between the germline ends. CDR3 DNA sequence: TGTGCCAGCAGCTTGGCAGGCCTCTCTGGGGCCAACGTCCTGACTTTC. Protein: CASSLAGLSGANVLTF.

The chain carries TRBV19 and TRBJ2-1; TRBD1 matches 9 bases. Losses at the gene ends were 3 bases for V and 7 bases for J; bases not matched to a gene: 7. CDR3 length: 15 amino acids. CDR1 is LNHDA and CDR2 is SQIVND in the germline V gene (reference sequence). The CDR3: CASSIPTGGNNEQFF. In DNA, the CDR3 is TGTGCCAGTAGTATCCCGACAGGGGGAAATAATGAGCAGTTCTTC.

The CDR3 nucleotides read TGTGCCAGCAGCTCAACCGACAGTTATTCACCCCTCCACTTT. Its translation is CASSSTDSYSPLHF. The chain has TRBV7-9 and TRBJ1-6; TRBD1 might be the D (5 bases). The CDR3 length is 14 residues. CDR1 and CDR2 from the germline V gene are SEHNR and FQNEAQ (reference sequence). Trimming took 4 bases from V and 8 from J, leaving 12 bases between them.

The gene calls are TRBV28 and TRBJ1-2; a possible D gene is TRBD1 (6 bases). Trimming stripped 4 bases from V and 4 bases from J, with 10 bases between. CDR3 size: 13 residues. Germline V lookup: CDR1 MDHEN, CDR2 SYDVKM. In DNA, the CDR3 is TGTGCCAGCAGTTCTACCAGGGGCTATGGCTACACCTTC. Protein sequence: CASSSTRGYGYTF.

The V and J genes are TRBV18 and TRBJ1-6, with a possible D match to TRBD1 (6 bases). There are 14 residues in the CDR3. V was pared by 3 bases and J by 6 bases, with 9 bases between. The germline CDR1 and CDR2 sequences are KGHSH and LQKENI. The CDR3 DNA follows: TGTGCCAGCTCACCTTGGACAGTTAATTCACCCCTCCACTTT. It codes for CASSPWTVNSPLHF.

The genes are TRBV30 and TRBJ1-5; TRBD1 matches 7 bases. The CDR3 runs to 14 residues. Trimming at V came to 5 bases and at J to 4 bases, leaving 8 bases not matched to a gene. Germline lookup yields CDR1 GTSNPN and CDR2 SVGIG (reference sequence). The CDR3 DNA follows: TGTGCCTGGGCCAAGGGACAGAATAATCAGCCCCAGCATTTT. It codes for CAWAKGQNNQPQHF.

CDR3 bases: TGTGCCAGCAGCTTCAGGGATTCGTGGGAGACCCAGTACTTC. Amino acid sequence: CASSFRDSWETQYF. The V call is TRBV5-5, the J call TRBJ2-5, with D perhaps TRBD1 (5 bases). V lost 2 bases and J lost 5, with 13 bases in between. CDR1 and CDR2 from the germline V gene are SGHKS and YYEKEE (reference sequence). The CDR3 contains 14 residues.